Presented here are 18 T cell receptor beta chains from one specimen sequenced in a study of blood T cell repertoires in COVID-19. The table came from immunoSEQ multiplex PCR; TCRdb's copy has only in-frame clones and leaves some out. The data show a few hundred thousand clones, around nine tenths seen once. The sequenced sample was PBMCs or T cells enriched from blood (not recorded which). The origin of the receptors is a woman aged 45-60 years who had recovered from COVID-19.

This clone was picked up one time. The chain carries TRBV19 and TRBJ1-3; D ambiguous. CDR1 LNHDA and CDR2 SQIVND come from the germline V gene (reference sequence). V was shortened by 3 bases and J by 2 bases, with 11 bases between the two germline ends. This CDR3 contains 15 residues. CDR3 loop: CASSIPRRAGNTIYF. The CDR3 DNA follows: TGTGCCAGTAGTATCCCGCGGAGGGCTGGAAACACCATATATTTT.

This sequence joins TRBV3-1 (or the pseudogene TRBV3-2) and TRBJ2-7; TRBD1 matches 8 bases. Germline assignment: CDR1 LGHDT and CDR2 YNNKEL (reference sequence). CDR3 length: 16 amino acids. Germline trimming cut 5 bases from V and 6 bases from J; bases unmatched to any gene: 15. This CDR3 reads CASSYSPRTGTGEQYF. CDR3 DNA: TGTGCCAGCAGCTACTCCCCCCGGACAGGGACAGGCGAGCAGTACTTC.

V gene TRBV19 combines with J gene TRBJ2-3; D possibly corresponds to TRBD1 (8 bases). This CDR3 spans 14 amino acids. The germline V gene has CDR1 LNHDA and CDR2 SQIVND (reference sequence). The V and J ends lost 10 bases and 8 bases respectively, with 22 bases between them. CDR3 in amino acids: CATERDRSSGTQYF. Here the CDR3 DNA reads TGTGCCACAGAGCGGGACAGGAGCTCGGGTACGCAGTATTTT.

This rearrangement joins TRBV9 to TRBJ2-2; D is possibly TRBD2 (5 bases). The CDR3 totals 14 residues. V lost 4 bases, J lost 2 bases, and 9 bases lay in between. Germline V lookup: CDR1 SGDLS, CDR2 YYNGEE. In DNA, the CDR3 is TGTGCCAGCAGCATTTCTAGCAACACCGGGGAGCTGTTTTTT. Protein sequence: CASSISSNTGELFF.

The chain couples TRBV16 to TRBJ2-7; 7 nucleotides line up with TRBD1. Germline loops: CDR1 KGHSY, CDR2 FQNENV. CDR3 length: 19 amino acids. Trimming took 6 bases from V and 3 from J; bases not matched to a gene: 23. The DNA for the CDR3 is TGTGCCAGCAGTGAAAAAAGAAGTCGAGACAGGGTACCAAACTACGAGCAGTACTTC. This translates into CASSEKRSRDRVPNYEQYF.

The chain uses TRBV7-9 and TRBJ1-2, with 10 bases matching TRBD1. Germline V gives CDR1 SEHNR, CDR2 FQNEAQ (reference sequence). This CDR3 has 17 amino acids. V lost 1 base, J lost 0 bases, and 5 bases stayed unmatched. CDR3: CASSLGTGGTSNYGYTF. Here the CDR3 DNA reads TGTGCCAGCAGCTTAGGGACAGGGGGTACATCTAACTATGGCTACACCTTC.

As for this clone: Other DNA sequences in the same sample also yield this CDR3. V gene TRBV4-2 combines with J gene TRBJ1-5, with D possibly TRBD1 on 6 matching bases. V shed 0 bases and J shed 7 bases, with 7 bases lying between them. The CDR3 totals 13 residues. Germline CDR1 reads LGHNA; CDR2 reads YNFKEQ. This CDR3 is CASSQDGGQPQHF. CDR3 nucleotide sequence: TGTGCCAGCAGCCAAGATGGGGGCCAGCCCCAGCATTTT.

The rearrangement uses TRBV9 and TRBJ1-1; 7 nucleotides agree with TRBD1. CDR1 SGDLS and CDR2 YYNGEE come from the germline V gene. The CDR3 spans 14 residues. V was clipped by 4 bases and J by 2 bases; unmatched bases: 5. CDR3 nucleotide sequence: TGTGCCAGCAGCCTAACAGGGGAAAACACTGAAGCTTTCTTT. This gives the protein CASSLTGENTEAFF.

V and J are TRBV11-3 and TRBJ1-5; D not resolved. The germline V gene encodes CDR1 SGHNT and CDR2 YENEEA. V was clipped by 1 base and J by 4 bases, with 11 bases between them. The CDR3 loop spans 15 amino acids. The CDR3 loop is CASSLGVPINQPQHF. CDR3 sequence (DNA): TGTGCCAGCAGCTTAGGCGTACCGATTAATCAGCCCCAGCATTTT.

The chain employs TRBV5-8 and TRBJ1-5; 7 bases fit TRBD1. This CDR3 has 16 residues. V shed 5 bases, J shed 2 bases, and the junction held 10 bases outside the gene matches. The germline V gene encodes CDR1 SGHTS and CDR2 YDEGEE. Written as DNA, the CDR3 is TGTGCCAGCAGTCAGAGGGGGCCTTTTGGCAATCAGCCCCAGCATTTT. Translated, it gives CASSQRGPFGNQPQHF.

This clone was observed a handful of times. V is TRBV7-9 and J is TRBJ2-1; TRBD1 aligns across 8 bases. There are 16 residues in the CDR3. Unmatched junction bases numbered 12, after V lost 5 bases and J lost 6 bases. Germline lookup yields CDR1 SEHNR and CDR2 FQNEAQ (reference sequence). The CDR3 nucleotides read TGTGCCAGCAGCCTAGGAGGTGGCACAGGGGGCAATGAGCAGTTCTTC. Translated: CASSLGGGTGGNEQFF.

This chain uses TRBV18 with TRBJ2-5; TRBD2 aligns across 8 bases. Trimming took 3 bases from V and 1 from J; bases not matched to a gene: 7. There are 16 residues in the CDR3. Germline CDR1 and CDR2: KGHSH and LQKENI. The CDR3 nucleotides read TGTGCCAGCTCACCTTTAGGAGCGGGGGCCCAAGAGACCCAGTACTTC. Amino acids: CASSPLGAGAQETQYF.

The chain uses TRBV20-1 and TRBJ2-5; D may be TRBD2 (6 bases). CDR1 is DFQATT, CDR2 SNEGSKA, per germline (reference sequence). This CDR3 comprises 10 residues. CDR3 sequence: CNLREETQYF. CDR3 coding DNA: TGCAACCTACGGGAGGAGACCCAGTACTTC.

This clone was seen just once. V is TRBV20-1 and J is TRBJ2-5; D is ambiguous. The germline CDR1 and CDR2 sequences are DFQATT and SNEGSKA (reference sequence). Deletions cut 6 bases from V and 5 bases from J, with 10 bases between. The CDR3 runs 11 residues. The CDR3 sequence is CSALGWETQYF. CDR3 nucleotides: TGCAGTGCCCTAGGATGGGAGACCCAGTACTTC.

The V call is TRBV25-1, the J call TRBJ1-4, with D maybe TRBD1 (5 bases). The CDR3 contains 15 residues. Germline V gene lookup returns CDR1 MGHDK and CDR2 SYGVNS. The V gene lost 5 bases and the J gene lost 4 bases, with 14 bases spanning the gap. CDR3 sequence reads: CASSPMGGNNEKLFF. As DNA, the CDR3 is TGTGCCAGCAGTCCCATGGGGGGAAATAATGAAAAACTGTTTTTT.

Regarding this clone: Within the sample, other DNA sequences also encode this same CDR3. The V and J genes are TRBV9 and TRBJ1-4; D perhaps matches TRBD1 (6 bases). Germline V gene data show CDR1 as SGDLS and CDR2 as YYNGEE. The CDR3 extends over 15 amino acids. The germline V and J ends were trimmed by 0 bases and 4 bases, with 10 bases remaining between them. In DNA, the CDR3 is TGTGCCAGCAGCGTAGGAGGGGGTTTTAATGAAAAACTGTTTTTT. Its translation: CASSVGGGFNEKLFF.

The J gene is TRBJ2-7, the V gene TRBV5-1; TRBD1 matches at 7 bases. In germline, CDR1 is SGHRS, CDR2 YFSETQ. V lost 4 bases, J lost 2 bases, and 9 bases stayed unmatched. This CDR3 has 15 residues. The CDR3 is CASSPQTGMAYEQYF. The CDR3 nucleotides read TGCGCCAGCAGCCCCCAGACAGGGATGGCCTACGAGCAGTACTTC.

The chain couples TRBV4-1 to TRBJ1-2; D unresolved. Trimming removed 0 bases at V and 3 bases at J, with 11 bases between. The CDR3 contains 15 residues. CDR1 MGHRA and CDR2 YSYEKL come from the germline V gene. CDR3 loop: CASSQELVAYYGYTF. Written as DNA, the CDR3 is TGCGCCAGCAGCCAAGAATTGGTGGCTTACTATGGCTACACCTTC.